The 17 T cell receptor beta chains presented below share a single source sample, sequenced in a study of T cell responses to AZD1222 COVID-19 vaccine. Assay: immunoSEQ multiplex PCR; the TCRdb copy retains only in-frame clones and omits some. Seen here are fewer than 130,000 clones, about 94% observed once, and the top ten hold roughly 3.1%. Sequences were derived from peripheral blood, sampled 28 days after the second AZD1222 dose. These receptors all stem from an adult who received the AZD1222 COVID-19 vaccine.

The rearrangement uses TRBV3-1 (or the pseudogene TRBV3-2) and TRBJ1-3; D is unresolved. V shed 1 base and J shed 4 bases, with 5 bases lying between them. Looked up from germline, CDR1 is LGHDT and CDR2 is YNNKEL (reference sequence). This CDR3 is built from 13 residues. The CDR3 is CASSQVRGNTIYF. As DNA, the CDR3 is TGTGCCAGCAGCCAAGTGAGGGGAAACACCATATATTTT.

The chain recombines TRBV4-1 with TRBJ1-4, with D possibly being TRBD1 (6 bases). Trimming cost V 4 bases and J 5 bases, with 14 bases left between them. CDR3 size: 15 residues. CDR1 is MGHRA and CDR2 is YSYEKL in the germline V gene. The CDR3 DNA sequence: TGCGCCAGCAGCCTAAGTAGGACAGACAATGAAAAACTGTTTTTT. Residues: CASSLSRTDNEKLFF.

The gene calls are TRBV19 and TRBJ2-1; D might be TRBD1 (6 bases). The ends were cut back, 0 bases at V and 5 bases at J, with 20 bases in the middle. The CDR3 runs 18 residues. Germline CDR1 is LNHDA and CDR2 is SQIVND (reference sequence). CDR3 sequence: CASSIDYGQLKEDNEQFF. CDR3 in DNA: TGTGCCAGTAGTATAGATTACGGACAGCTCAAAGAAGACAATGAGCAGTTCTTC.

V usage is TRBV10-3 and J usage is TRBJ2-5; D is ambiguous. There are 12 residues in the CDR3. Trimming removed 2 bases at V and 5 bases at J, with 6 bases between. Germline CDR1 is ENHRY and CDR2 is SYGVKD. The CDR3 loop is CAISEIGETQYF. The CDR3 nucleotides are TGTGCCATCAGTGAGATTGGGGAGACCCAGTACTTC.

This rearrangement joins TRBV11-3 to TRBJ2-1; D perhaps matches TRBD2 (6 bases). Germline values: CDR1 SGHNT, CDR2 YENEEA. The CDR3 extends over 15 amino acids. V shed 0 bases and J shed 10 bases, with 16 bases lying between them. In nucleotides, the CDR3 is TGTGCCAGCAGCTTAGATAGCGGATTTCAGGGAGAGCAGTTCTTC. Amino acids: CASSLDSGFQGEQFF.

This chain links TRBV13 with TRBJ2-3; 12 bases map to TRBD2. This CDR3 spans 18 amino acids. In germline, CDR1 is PRHDT, CDR2 FYEKMQ (reference sequence). The ends lost 2 bases at V and 3 bases at J; junction bases unmatched: 9. The CDR3 reads CASSLITSGGSKTDTQYF. The CDR3, as DNA: TGTGCCAGCAGCTTAATCACTAGCGGGGGGAGTAAGACAGATACGCAGTATTTT.

V and J are TRBV19 and TRBJ2-7; 10 positions agree with TRBD1. CDR3 length: 15 residues. Germline V CDR1 and CDR2: LNHDA, SQIVND (reference sequence). With V trimmed by 2 bases and J by 5 bases, 6 bases remained unmatched. This chain's CDR3 is CASSIRGTGENEQYF. The CDR3 nucleotides read TGTGCCAGTAGTATACGGGGGACAGGGGAGAACGAGCAGTACTTC.

The sample holds a few counts of this clone. The V gene is TRBV5-4, the J gene TRBJ1-6; TRBD1 matches 7 bases. Trimming at V came to 1 base and at J to 6 bases, leaving 7 bases not matched to a gene. The germline gives CDR1 SGHNT, CDR2 YYREEE (reference sequence). This CDR3 has 16 amino acids. This CDR3 is CASSLNSAGGNSPLHF. The CDR3 DNA reads TGTGCCAGCAGCTTGAACTCGGCAGGGGGTAATTCACCCCTCCACTTT.

Turning to this clone: Distinct nucleotide sequences in the sample also encode this CDR3. The chain's CDR3 is CASSLLAGSYNEQFF. DNA for the CDR3: TGTGCCAGCAGCTTACTAGCGGGATCCTACAATGAGCAGTTCTTC. The J gene is TRBJ2-1, the V gene TRBV11-3; 9 positions agree with TRBD2. Trimming at V came to 2 bases and at J to 1 base, leaving 0 bases not matched to a gene. The CDR3 has 15 amino acids. The germline gives CDR1 SGHNT, CDR2 YENEEA.

This chain joins TRBV4-2 and TRBJ2-1, with D possibly TRBD2 on 5 matching bases. Germline-derived CDR1 and CDR2 are LGHNA and YNFKEQ. The CDR3 extends over 16 amino acids. V was shortened by 0 bases and J by 7 bases, with 16 bases between the two germline ends. CDR3 DNA: TGTGCCAGCAGCCAAGATTTAGAACTAGTATTGAATGAGCAGTTCTTC. Translated, it gives CASSQDLELVLNEQFF.

This chain links TRBV3-1 (or the pseudogene TRBV3-2) with TRBJ2-3; possible D gene TRBD2, 6 bases. CDR1 is LGHDT and CDR2 is YNNKEL in the germline V gene (reference sequence). This CDR3 is built from 16 residues. V shed 4 bases and J shed 3 bases, with 17 bases lying between them. DNA of the CDR3: TGTGCCAGCAGCCGGAACAACGCCGGAGGGACAGATACGCAGTATTTT. This gives the protein CASSRNNAGGTDTQYF.

The chain combines TRBV27 with TRBJ1-1; tentatively, D is TRBD1 (6 bases). Germline V gene data show CDR1 as MNHEY and CDR2 as SMNVEV (reference sequence). The CDR3 covers 15 residues. The ends were cut back, 8 bases at V and 1 base at J, with 17 bases in the middle. This CDR3 reads CASGGPARGNTEAFF. The CDR3 DNA reads TGTGCCAGCGGGGGCCCAGCCCGAGGGAACACTGAAGCTTTCTTT.

CDR3 protein: CASSLGLREAYGYTF. CDR3 in DNA: TGTGCCAGCAGCTTAGGACTCCGGGAGGCCTATGGCTACACCTTC. This rearrangement joins TRBV7-9 to TRBJ1-2; no reliable D call. Trimming took 1 base from V and 4 from J, leaving 13 bases between them. CDR3 length: 15 residues. Germline V gene data show CDR1 as SEHNR and CDR2 as FQNEAQ (reference sequence).

The chain combines TRBV29-1 with TRBJ2-1; 7 bases line up with TRBD2. This CDR3 has 14 residues. Trimming at V came to 4 bases and at J to 4 bases, leaving 7 bases not matched to a gene. Germline assignment: CDR1 SQVTM and CDR2 ANQGSEA. This chain's CDR3 is CSVGLALVYNEQFF. The CDR3 bases are TGCAGCGTTGGACTAGCCTTAGTTTACAATGAGCAGTTCTTC.

The rearrangement links TRBV19 to TRBJ2-3; TRBD1 might be the D (5 bases). With 6 bases removed from V and 2 bases from J, the gap between germline ends came to 15 bases. Germline CDR1 LNHDA, CDR2 SQIVND (reference sequence). The CDR3 runs 15 residues. CDR3 sequence reads: CASSRQTMNTDTQYF. The CDR3 DNA follows: TGTGCCAGTAGCCGACAGACGATGAACACAGATACGCAGTATTTT.

The chain joins TRBV11-3 to TRBJ1-1, with D unresolved. CDR3 length: 13 amino acids. Germline V gives CDR1 SGHNT, CDR2 YENEEA. The V end lost 6 bases, the J end lost 1 base, and 9 bases lay between the germline ends. CDR3 region: CASSLDANTEAFF. The CDR3 nucleotides are TGTGCCAGCAGTCTGGACGCGAACACTGAAGCTTTCTTT.

The chain combines TRBV19 with TRBJ2-1; 8 bases agree with TRBD2. Germline CDR1 reads LNHDA; CDR2 reads SQIVND (reference sequence). The length of the CDR3 is 15 residues. V dropped 5 bases and J dropped 2; count of bases not matched to a gene: 5. CDR3: CASSPLAGAYNEQFF. CDR3 in DNA: TGTGCCAGTAGTCCGCTAGCGGGCGCCTACAATGAGCAGTTCTTC.